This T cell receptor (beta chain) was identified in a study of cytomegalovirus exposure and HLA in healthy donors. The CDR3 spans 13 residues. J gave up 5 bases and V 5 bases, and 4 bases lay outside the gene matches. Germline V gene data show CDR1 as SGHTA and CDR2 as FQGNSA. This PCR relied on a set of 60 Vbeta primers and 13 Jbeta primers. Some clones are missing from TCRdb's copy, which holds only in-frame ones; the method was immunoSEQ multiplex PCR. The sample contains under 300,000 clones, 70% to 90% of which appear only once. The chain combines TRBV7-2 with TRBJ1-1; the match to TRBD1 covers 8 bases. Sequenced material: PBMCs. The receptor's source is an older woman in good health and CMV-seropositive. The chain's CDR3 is CASSTGQATEAFF. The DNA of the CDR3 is TGTGCCAGCAGCACGGGACAGGCGACTGAAGCTTTCTTT.